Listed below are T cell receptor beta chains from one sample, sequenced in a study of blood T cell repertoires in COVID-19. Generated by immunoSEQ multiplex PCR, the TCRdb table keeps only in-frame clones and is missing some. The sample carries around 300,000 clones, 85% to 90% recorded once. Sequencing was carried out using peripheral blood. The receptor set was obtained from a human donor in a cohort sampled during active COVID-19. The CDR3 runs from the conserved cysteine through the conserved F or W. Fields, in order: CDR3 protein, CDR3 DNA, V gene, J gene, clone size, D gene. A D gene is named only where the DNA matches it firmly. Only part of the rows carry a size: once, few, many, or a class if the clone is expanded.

CDR3 protein: CASSLDITAEAFF
CDR3 DNA: TGCGCCAGCAGTTTGGACATAACCGCTGAAGCTTTCTTT
V gene: TRBV5-1
J gene: TRBJ1-1
clone size: few
D gene: NA

CDR3 protein: CASSIRQGLNTEAFF
CDR3 DNA: TGTGCCAGCAGTATTAGACAGGGACTGAACACTGAAGCTTTCTTT
V gene: TRBV28
J gene: TRBJ1-1
clone size: NA
D gene: TRBD1

CDR3 protein: CASSQVGGYGYEQFF
CDR3 DNA: TGTGCCAGCAGCCAAGTTGGAGGGTATGGTTATGAGCAGTTCTTC
V gene: TRBV3-1/TRBV3-2
J gene: TRBJ2-1
clone size: NA
D gene: NA

CDR3 protein: CASSHVFGGLETQYF
CDR3 DNA: TGTGCCAGCAGCCACGTTTTTGGGGGCCTTGAGACCCAGTACTTC
V gene: TRBV5-5
J gene: TRBJ2-5
clone size: NA
D gene: NA

CDR3 protein: CASSWGGQPQHF
CDR3 DNA: TGTGCCAGCAGCTGGGGGGGGCAGCCCCAGCATTTT
V gene: TRBV5-6
J gene: TRBJ1-5
clone size: NA
D gene: NA

CDR3 protein: CASSRELTQSEQYF
CDR3 DNA: TGTGCCAGCAGTCGAGAGCTGACTCAGAGCGAGCAGTACTTC
V gene: TRBV2
J gene: TRBJ2-7
clone size: NA
D gene: NA

CDR3 protein: CASSLEWSAGNSETQYF
CDR3 DNA: TGTGCCAGCAGCTTAGAGTGGTCGGCAGGGAATTCGGAGACCCAGTACTTC
V gene: TRBV7-9
J gene: TRBJ2-5
clone size: NA
D gene: NA

CDR3 protein: CASSSRRRLSNQPQHF
CDR3 DNA: TGTGCCAGCAGCTCGAGACGGAGGCTGAGCAATCAGCCCCAGCATTTT
V gene: TRBV5-6
J gene: TRBJ1-5
clone size: few
D gene: NA

CDR3 protein: CASRTGTGSAEYF
CDR3 DNA: TGTGCCAGCAGAACCGGGACAGGCTCGGCGGAGTACTTC
V gene: TRBV27
J gene: TRBJ2-7
clone size: NA
D gene: TRBD1

CDR3 protein: CASSQSVAGNIQYF
CDR3 DNA: TGTGCCAGCAGCCAAAGCGTCGCGGGAAACATTCAGTACTTC
V gene: TRBV4-2
J gene: TRBJ2-4
clone size: few
D gene: NA

CDR3 protein: CASSREINYGYTF
CDR3 DNA: TGTGCCAGCAGCCGGGAGATTAACTATGGCTACACCTTC
V gene: TRBV11-2
J gene: TRBJ1-2
clone size: NA
D gene: NA

CDR3 protein: CASSLLLAGRETQYF
CDR3 DNA: TGTGCCAGCAGCTTACTACTAGCGGGCAGAGAGACCCAGTACTTC
V gene: TRBV7-2
J gene: TRBJ2-5
clone size: NA
D gene: TRBD2

CDR3 protein: CASSFLTSGATDTQYF
CDR3 DNA: TGTGCCAGCAGCTTTTTGACTAGCGGGGCTACAGATACGCAGTATTTT
V gene: TRBV5-4
J gene: TRBJ2-3
clone size: NA
D gene: TRBD2

CDR3 protein: CASTQGLNTEAFF
CDR3 DNA: TGTGCCAGCACCCAGGGGCTGAACACTGAAGCTTTCTTT
V gene: TRBV14
J gene: TRBJ1-1
clone size: NA
D gene: NA

CDR3 protein: CASKGKIQENSPLHF
CDR3 DNA: TGTGCCAGCAAGGGGAAGATACAAGAGAATTCACCCCTCCACTTT
V gene: TRBV2
J gene: TRBJ1-6
clone size: NA
D gene: NA

CDR3 protein: CASRGTGDYGYTF
CDR3 DNA: TGTGCCAGCCGGGGAACAGGGGACTATGGCTACACCTTC
V gene: TRBV28
J gene: TRBJ1-2
clone size: NA
D gene: TRBD1

CDR3 protein: CASSPRRGRDTEAFF
CDR3 DNA: TGTGCCAGCTCACCGAGACGAGGCAGGGATACTGAAGCTTTCTTT
V gene: TRBV18
J gene: TRBJ1-1
clone size: NA
D gene: NA

CDR3 protein: CASSRPGGNTEAFF
CDR3 DNA: TGTGCCAGCAGTCGGCCGGGTGGGAACACTGAAGCTTTCTTT
V gene: TRBV6-5
J gene: TRBJ1-1
clone size: NA
D gene: NA

CDR3 protein: CASSTLRTAHEQYF
CDR3 DNA: TGTGCCAGCAGTACCCTAAGGACAGCCCACGAGCAGTACTTC
V gene: TRBV28
J gene: TRBJ2-7
clone size: NA
D gene: NA

CDR3 protein: CASSHPVEETQYF
CDR3 DNA: TGTGCCAGCAGCCACCCAGTGGAAGAGACCCAGTACTTC
V gene: TRBV28
J gene: TRBJ2-5
clone size: few
D gene: NA

CDR3 protein: CASTPQGNQPQHF
CDR3 DNA: TGTGCCAGCACCCCACAGGGAAATCAGCCCCAGCATTTT
V gene: TRBV6-6
J gene: TRBJ1-5
clone size: once
D gene: NA

CDR3 protein: CASTDGGPNYGYTF
CDR3 DNA: TGTGCCAGTACTGACGGCGGCCCTAACTATGGCTACACCTTC
V gene: TRBV19
J gene: TRBJ1-2
clone size: few
D gene: NA

CDR3 protein: CASRLRSGTSYEQYF
CDR3 DNA: TGCGCCAGCAGACTCCGCAGCGGGACTTCGTACGAGCAGTACTTC
V gene: TRBV5-1
J gene: TRBJ2-7
clone size: NA
D gene: TRBD2

CDR3 protein: CASSEPGTSGHNEQFF
CDR3 DNA: TGTGCCAGCAGTGAGCCCGGGACTAGCGGACACAATGAGCAGTTCTTC
V gene: TRBV11-3
J gene: TRBJ2-1
clone size: NA
D gene: TRBD2

CDR3 protein: CASRNRDTGELFF
CDR3 DNA: TGTGCCAGCAGAAACAGGGACACCGGGGAGCTGTTTTTT
V gene: TRBV25-1
J gene: TRBJ2-2
clone size: NA
D gene: NA

CDR3 protein: CSASVGGYEQYF
CDR3 DNA: TGCAGTGCTAGTGTCGGGGGCTACGAGCAGTACTTC
V gene: TRBV20-1
J gene: TRBJ2-7
clone size: NA
D gene: NA

CDR3 protein: CASSQAVGALNREELFF
CDR3 DNA: TGTGCCAGCAGCCAAGCAGTAGGGGCCCTCAATCGAGAGGAGCTGTTTTTT
V gene: TRBV4-2
J gene: TRBJ2-2
clone size: NA
D gene: NA

CDR3 protein: CAISEDRVVQPQHF
CDR3 DNA: TGTGCCATCAGTGAGGACAGGGTAGTTCAGCCCCAGCATTTT
V gene: TRBV10-3
J gene: TRBJ1-5
clone size: NA
D gene: TRBD1

CDR3 protein: CASSEGLAGDTQYF
CDR3 DNA: TGTGCCAGCAGCGAAGGACTAGCGGGAGATACGCAGTATTTT
V gene: TRBV9
J gene: TRBJ2-3
clone size: NA
D gene: TRBD2

CDR3 protein: CASTVLSRSGELFF
CDR3 DNA: TGTGCCAGCACCGTCCTTTCGAGGTCCGGGGAGCTGTTTTTT
V gene: TRBV3-1/TRBV3-2
J gene: TRBJ2-2
clone size: NA
D gene: NA

CDR3 protein: CASSSWRDSYAFF
CDR3 DNA: TGCGCCAGCAGCTCCTGGAGAGACAGCTATGCTTTCTTT
V gene: TRBV5-1
J gene: TRBJ1-1
clone size: few
D gene: NA

CDR3 protein: CASSERGFVYGYTF
CDR3 DNA: TGTGCCAGCAGCGAACGAGGGTTCGTCTATGGCTACACCTTC
V gene: TRBV5-4
J gene: TRBJ1-2
clone size: NA
D gene: NA

CDR3 protein: CASEDRDYGYTF
CDR3 DNA: TGTGCCAGTGAGGACAGGGACTATGGCTACACCTTC
V gene: TRBV19
J gene: TRBJ1-2
clone size: once
D gene: TRBD1

CDR3 protein: CASKPLQGAAGELFF
CDR3 DNA: TGTGCCAGCAAACCGCTACAGGGGGCGGCCGGGGAGCTGTTTTTT
V gene: TRBV6-5
J gene: TRBJ2-2
clone size: NA
D gene: TRBD1

CDR3 protein: CASSQDPGTAYNEQFF
CDR3 DNA: TGTGCCAGCAGCCAAGATCCGGGAACAGCCTACAATGAGCAGTTCTTC
V gene: TRBV4-2
J gene: TRBJ2-1
clone size: NA
D gene: NA

CDR3 protein: CASSPHPQGSYGYTF
CDR3 DNA: TGTGCCAGCAGCCCCCACCCCCAGGGTTCCTACGGCTACACCTTC
V gene: TRBV7-2
J gene: TRBJ1-2
clone size: NA
D gene: NA

CDR3 protein: CASSLGDYNTGELFF
CDR3 DNA: TGTGCCAGCAGCTTAGGGGACTACAACACCGGGGAGCTGTTTTTT
V gene: TRBV7-2
J gene: TRBJ2-2
clone size: NA
D gene: TRBD2

CDR3 protein: CASQMGQGWFGYTF
CDR3 DNA: TGTGCCAGTCAGATGGGGCAGGGGTGGTTCGGCTACACCTTC
V gene: TRBV19
J gene: TRBJ1-2
clone size: NA
D gene: NA

CDR3 protein: CASSQGGTSGFNEQFF
CDR3 DNA: TGCGCCAGCAGCCAAGGGGGGACTAGCGGATTCAATGAGCAGTTCTTC
V gene: TRBV4-3
J gene: TRBJ2-1
clone size: NA
D gene: TRBD2

CDR3 protein: CASSEYRGYEQYF
CDR3 DNA: TGCGCCAGCAGTGAGTACCGGGGCTACGAGCAGTACTTC
V gene: TRBV10-1
J gene: TRBJ2-7
clone size: NA
D gene: NA

CDR3 protein: CASSQQGVNTDTQYF
CDR3 DNA: TGTGCCAGCAGTCAACAGGGGGTAAATACTGATACGCAGTATTTT
V gene: TRBV27
J gene: TRBJ2-3
clone size: NA
D gene: TRBD1

CDR3 protein: CASSPDSSGWDTQYF
CDR3 DNA: TGTGCCAGCTCACCTGATTCATCGGGTTGGGATACGCAGTATTTT
V gene: TRBV18
J gene: TRBJ2-3
clone size: NA
D gene: NA

CDR3 protein: CASSYWAEENEQYF
CDR3 DNA: TGTGCCAGCAGTTACTGGGCGGAGGAAAACGAGCAGTACTTC
V gene: TRBV6-6
J gene: TRBJ2-7
clone size: NA
D gene: NA

CDR3 protein: CAISESGGRYGYTF
CDR3 DNA: TGTGCCATCAGTGAGTCAGGAGGGCGGTATGGCTACACCTTC
V gene: TRBV10-3
J gene: TRBJ1-2
clone size: NA
D gene: NA

CDR3 protein: CASARAGANVLTF
CDR3 DNA: TGTGCCAGCGCGAGGGCTGGGGCCAACGTCCTGACTTTC
V gene: TRBV7-8
J gene: TRBJ2-6
clone size: NA
D gene: NA

CDR3 protein: CASSLSGGPKETQYF
CDR3 DNA: TGTGCCAGCAGTTTATCGGGAGGGCCAAAAGAGACCCAGTACTTC
V gene: TRBV27
J gene: TRBJ2-5
clone size: NA
D gene: TRBD2